The 32 T cell receptor beta chains below were found in one sample sequenced in a study of T cells in Graves' hyperthyroidism and ophthalmopathy. From RNA transcripts, TCR beta CDR3 regions were amplified. An initial round of RT-PCR targeting the TCR CDR3 relied on the HTBI primer set. TCRdb reanalysed the multiplex PCR reads using MiXCR and keeps one entry per CDR3 protein. The sample includes roughly 800,000 distinct CDR3 sequences, 35% to 40% seen only once; the top ten take approximately 8.7%. Specimen: blood. These receptor sequences come from a man between 18 and 29 years old with Graves' hyperthyroidism.

The sample holds many counts of this clonotype. V is TRBV10-3 and J is TRBJ2-5, with D uncertain. This CDR3 has 13 amino acids. Germline CDR1 is ENHRY and CDR2 is SYGVKD. Trimming pared 4 bases from V and 2 bases from J, leaving 8 bases between. DNA of the CDR3: TGTGCCATCAGTGCGCGGCTTCAAGAGACCCAGTACTTC. Translation gives CAISARLQETQYF.

This clonotype was picked up many times. CDR3 loop: CASRGFGTEAFF. The CDR3 DNA follows: TGTGCCAGCAGGGGGTTCGGGACTGAAGCTTTCTTT. The J gene is TRBJ1-1, the V gene TRBV19; 7 nucleotides agree with TRBD1. This CDR3 has 12 amino acids. The V and J ends lost 9 bases and 5 bases, in that order; junction bases with no gene match: 6. CDR1 and CDR2 from the germline V gene are LNHDA and SQIVND (reference sequence).

The J gene is TRBJ1-2, the V gene TRBV29-1; the D is unclear. This CDR3 spans 15 amino acids. Germline V gene lookup returns CDR1 SQVTM and CDR2 ANQGSEA. Trimming left V 1 base short and J 1 base short, with 13 bases between. DNA of the CDR3: TGCAGCGTTGAAGGCGAGGGCCAGAGTAACTATGGCTACACCTTC. Protein: CSVEGEGQSNYGYTF.

Only a few counts were recorded for this clonotype. The V gene is TRBV7-9, the J gene TRBJ1-5, with no clear D. Trimming took off 6 bases at V and 9 bases at J, with 18 bases between the two ends. The germline gives CDR1 SEHNR, CDR2 FQNEAQ (reference sequence). The CDR3 totals 14 residues. This chain's CDR3 is CASSFGGPLRPQHF. DNA for the CDR3: TGTGCCAGCAGTTTTGGAGGGCCCCTAAGGCCCCAGCATTTT.

Points on this clonotype: An end of the junction differs from the germline gene, which may be a read error. CDR3 loop: CAGSYEANTEAFF. CDR3 DNA sequence: TGTGCCGGCAGTTACGAAGCGAACACTGAAGCTTTCTTT. The rearrangement links TRBV6-5 to TRBJ1-1; D unresolved. The germline V gene has CDR1 MNHEY and CDR2 SVGAGI. CDR3 length: 13 amino acids.

J is TRBJ2-6 and V is TRBV5-1; TRBD2 aligns across 9 bases. The CDR3 runs 18 residues. Trimming at V came to 0 bases and at J to 0 bases, leaving 4 bases not matched to a gene. Germline V CDR1 and CDR2: SGHRS, YFSETQ. The CDR3 DNA sequence: TGCGCCAGCAGCTTGGTCGTAGCGGGGGCCTCTGGGGCCAACGTCCTGACTTTC. It codes for CASSLVVAGASGANVLTF.

V gene TRBV6-6 combines with J gene TRBJ2-7; a weak D match, TRBD1 (6 bases). V shed 5 bases and J shed 6 bases, with 11 bases lying between them. CDR1 and CDR2 from the germline V gene are MNHNY and SVGAGI (reference sequence). The CDR3 sequence is 12 residues long. CDR3 nucleotides: TGTGCCAGCAGTATACAGGGAGCCGAGCAGTACTTC. Its protein is CASSIQGAEQYF.

This chain uses TRBV12-3 or TRBV12-4 with TRBJ2-5, with 9 bases identical to TRBD2. The CDR3 length is 15 residues. Trimming took 3 bases from V and 1 from J; bases not matched to a gene: 3. CDR3 in DNA: TGTGCCAGCAGTTTTCAGCGGGGGGCCCAAGAGACCCAGTACTTC. As protein: CASSFQRGAQETQYF.

This clonotype has at least ten counts. The chain employs TRBV29-1 and TRBJ2-5, with D possibly being TRBD1 or TRBD2 (7 bases each). Per the germline V gene, CDR1 is SQVTM and CDR2 is ANQGSEA. This CDR3 spans 13 amino acids. Trimming removed 6 bases at V and 5 bases at J, with 16 bases between. The CDR3 reads CSVLGRGGETQYF. CDR3 DNA: TGCAGCGTACTCGGCAGGGGGGGGGAGACCCAGTACTTC.

The chain recombines TRBV7-9 with TRBJ2-7, with D possibly being TRBD2 (6 bases). CDR1 is SEHNR, CDR2 FQNEAQ, per germline (reference sequence). The ends were cut back, 5 bases at V and 2 bases at J, with 16 bases in the middle. The CDR3 consists of 15 residues. CDR3 in DNA: TGTGCCAGCAGCCCGGGGACTCCAAATGCCTACGAGCAGTACTTC. It is translated as CASSPGTPNAYEQYF.

This chain uses TRBV9 with TRBJ2-2, with TRBD2 identical over 9 bases. Germline loops: CDR1 SGDLS, CDR2 YYNGEE. The junction had 6 bases not matched to a gene; V was cut back by 4 bases and J by 5 bases. This CDR3 is built from 15 residues. CDR3 in amino acids: CASSSREGRTGELFF. The CDR3 DNA follows: TGTGCCAGCAGCTCGCGGGAGGGTAGGACCGGGGAGCTGTTTTTT.

The rearrangement links TRBV12-5 to TRBJ2-5; TRBD2 aligns across 12 bases. With V trimmed by 6 bases and J by 1 base, 6 bases remained unmatched. The germline CDR1 and CDR2 sequences are LGHNT and FRNRAP. This CDR3 region has 16 residues. The CDR3 region has the DNA TGTGCTAGTGGAGCTCCGGGACTAGCGGGCCAAGAGACCCAGTACTTC. Translating gives CASGAPGLAGQETQYF.

Points on this clonotype: It may be a read error: a sequence one base away is much more abundant. The V and J genes are TRBV7-8 and TRBJ1-5; 7 bases fit TRBD1. The CDR3 spans 15 residues. Germline loops: CDR1 SGHVS, CDR2 FQNEAQ. CDR3 nucleotide sequence: TGTGCCGGCAGCTTAGGCGGACAGGTTTATCAGCCCCAGCATTTT. Translating it yields CAGSLGGQVYQPQHF.

The rearrangement uses TRBV10-3 and TRBJ2-5; D ambiguous. The CDR3 totals 16 residues. The germline V gene has CDR1 ENHRY and CDR2 SYGVKD. V was cut by 10 bases and J by 2 bases, with 23 bases left in between. CDR3 protein: CASSSLERALQETQYF. CDR3 in DNA: TGTGCCAGCAGCTCCCTAGAGCGCGCCCTACAAGAGACCCAGTACTTC.

This clonotype was counted once. The chain joins TRBV7-9 to TRBJ2-7; tentative D call: TRBD2 (7 bases). The CDR3 consists of 15 residues. Trimming removed 8 bases from V and 6 bases from J, with 23 bases in between. Germline V CDR1 and CDR2: SEHNR, FQNEAQ (reference sequence). CDR3 protein: CASSEAGHPSAEQYF. In nucleotides, the CDR3 is TGTGCCAGCTCCGAAGCGGGACACCCGTCAGCCGAGCAGTACTTC.

This clonotype appeared many times. This chain connects TRBV10-3 to TRBJ1-2; D unclear. The V end was cut by 6 bases, the J end by 7 bases, with 9 bases between. This CDR3 is built from 11 residues. The germline CDR1 and CDR2 sequences are ENHRY and SYGVKD. CDR3 region: CAIREESGYTF. The CDR3 DNA reads as TGTGCCATCAGGGAGGAAAGTGGCTACACCTTC.

This clonotype has ten or more counts. The V call is TRBV20-1, the J call TRBJ2-7, with 8 positions matching TRBD1. V lost 5 bases, J lost 6 bases, and 9 bases stayed unmatched. CDR1 is DFQATT and CDR2 is SNEGSKA in the germline V gene (reference sequence). The CDR3 covers 13 residues. CDR3 residues: CSAPRTGIREQYF. CDR3 coding DNA: TGCAGTGCTCCCCGGACAGGGATTCGCGAGCAGTACTTC.

The chain carries TRBV7-2 and TRBJ1-4; 7 bases line up with TRBD1. Per the germline V gene, CDR1 is SGHTA and CDR2 is FQGNSA. V was clipped by 5 bases and J by 5 bases; unmatched bases: 8. This CDR3 comprises 15 residues. CDR3 nucleotides: TGTGCCAGCAGCATTTCAGGGGGGAGAAATGAAAAACTGTTTTTT. Translation gives CASSISGGRNEKLFF.

This clonotype occurred once. The rearrangement joins TRBV12-3 or TRBV12-4 to TRBJ1-1; no definite D call. Trimming took off 5 bases at V and 1 base at J, with 14 bases between the two ends. The CDR3 length is 15 residues. This chain's CDR3 is CASSRAPFRNTEAFF. The CDR3 DNA follows: TGTGCCAGCAGTAGGGCTCCGTTCCGGAACACTGAAGCTTTCTTT.

CDR3 sequence: CSPGPDSHSYEQYF. In nucleotides, the CDR3 is TGCAGCCCGGGACCGGACAGCCACTCCTACGAGCAGTACTTC. V usage is TRBV20-1 and J usage is TRBJ2-7; D possibly corresponds to TRBD1 (6 bases). Germline V lookup: CDR1 DFQATT, CDR2 SNEGSKA (reference sequence). There are 14 residues in the CDR3.

V gene TRBV20-1 combines with J gene TRBJ1-2, with D uncertain. Trimming removed 5 bases at V and 0 bases at J, with 7 bases between. Germline values: CDR1 DFQATT, CDR2 SNEGSKA (reference sequence). The CDR3 sequence is 12 residues long. CDR3 amino acids: CSAEITNYGYTF. CDR3 DNA sequence: TGCAGTGCTGAGATTACTAACTATGGCTACACCTTC.

This clonotype was seen a handful of times. The chain uses TRBV15 and TRBJ2-7; D is unresolved. The J call is in doubt because the DNA end fits TRBJ2-1 better. Germline CDR1 is LNHNV and CDR2 is YYDKDF (reference sequence). The CDR3 length is 13 residues. CDR3 in amino acids: CATSEPSYNEQFF. In DNA form, the CDR3 reads TGTGCCACCAGCGAGCCTAGCTACAATGAGCAGTTCTTC.

Ten or more counts support this clonotype. This chain links TRBV2 with TRBJ1-3, with 7 bases identical to TRBD1. There are 15 residues in the CDR3. V shed 5 bases, J shed 0 bases, and the junction held 4 bases outside the gene matches. The germline CDR1 and CDR2 sequences are SNHLY and FYNNEI. CDR3 coding DNA: TGTGCCAGCAGTCTCACAGGGGACTCTGGAAACACCATATATTTT. Translation: CASSLTGDSGNTIYF.

This clonotype was seen more than once but under ten times. The V and J genes are TRBV5-6 and TRBJ2-5; D may match TRBD1 or TRBD2 (5 bases each). Germline assignment: CDR1 SGHDT and CDR2 YYEEEE. V was shortened by 3 bases and J by 1 base, with 13 bases between the two germline ends. The CDR3 consists of 15 residues. CDR3 DNA sequence: TGTGCCAGCAGCTCTTGGGGTGGGGGCCAAGAGACCCAGTACTTC. As protein: CASSSWGGGQETQYF.

This clonotype was recorded at least ten times. J is TRBJ1-1 and V is TRBV20-1; 7 nucleotides agree with TRBD1. Germline V gives CDR1 DFQATT, CDR2 SNEGSKA (reference sequence). Losses at the gene ends were 6 bases for V and 7 bases for J; bases not matched to a gene: 8. The CDR3 has 12 residues. The CDR3 loop is CSADRANGEAFF. Written as DNA, the CDR3 is TGCAGTGCAGACAGGGCCAACGGTGAAGCTTTCTTT.

At least ten counts were recorded for this clonotype. This sequence joins TRBV14 and TRBJ1-2; D gene unclear. The V end lost 4 bases, the J end lost 0 bases, and 12 bases lay between the germline ends. Germline CDR1 reads SGHDN; CDR2 reads FVKESK. The CDR3 sequence is 15 residues long. The CDR3: CASSRVSQANYGYTF. CDR3 bases: TGTGCCAGCAGCCGGGTTAGTCAGGCTAACTATGGCTACACCTTC.

This clonotype came up many times. This rearrangement joins TRBV20-1 to TRBJ2-5; D is possibly TRBD1 or TRBD2 (6 bases each). V was clipped by 0 bases and J by 5 bases, with 10 bases between them. Germline-derived CDR1 and CDR2 are DFQATT and SNEGSKA (reference sequence). The CDR3 length is 13 residues. The DNA of the CDR3 is TGCAGTGCTAGAGACGGGGGCTGGGAGACCCAGTACTTC. It yields the protein CSARDGGWETQYF.

This clonotype has at least ten counts. The CDR3 protein is CSVRVAGGYEQYF. CDR3 DNA sequence: TGCAGCGTCCGGGTAGCGGGGGGCTACGAGCAGTACTTC. The V and J genes are TRBV29-1 and TRBJ2-7; 10 nucleotides match TRBD2. Germline V gene lookup returns CDR1 SQVTM and CDR2 ANQGSEA. The CDR3 extends over 13 amino acids. After removal of 6 bases from V and 3 bases from J, the junction contained 5 bases not matched to a gene.

This clonotype occurred many times. This chain joins TRBV10-2 and TRBJ1-1; D might be TRBD1 (5 bases). Trimming removed 5 bases from V and 5 bases from J, with 18 bases in between. This CDR3 spans 15 amino acids. Germline loops: CDR1 WSHSY, CDR2 SAAADI. DNA for the CDR3: TGCGCCAGCAGTCCTAGGGAGGGGAGGGGAACTGAAGCTTTCTTT. Translating gives CASSPREGRGTEAFF.

Points on this clonotype: Germline is not matched at one junction end, which may reflect a read error. The chain joins TRBV11-2 to TRBJ1-1; 8 nucleotides line up with TRBD1. Germline V gene data show CDR1 as SGHAT and CDR2 as FQNNGV. The CDR3 is 14 amino acids. CDR3 amino acids: CASSLNQGATEVFF. Here the CDR3 DNA reads TGTGCCAGCAGCTTAAATCAGGGGGCCACTGAAGTTTTCTTT.

As concerns this clonotype: One base away lies a much larger clone, so this may be a sequencing read error. The chain carries TRBV5-1 and TRBJ1-2; a possible D gene is TRBD1 (5 bases). Per germline, CDR1 SGHRS and CDR2 YFSETQ. This CDR3 is 14 amino acids long. The V end was cut by 4 bases, the J end by 2 bases, with 12 bases between. The CDR3 sequence is CASSAGRSNYGYTF. For the CDR3, the DNA is TGCGCCAGCAGCGCGGGACGGTCGAACTATGGCTACACCTTC.

The sample holds many counts of this clonotype. The gene calls are TRBV9 and TRBJ2-5; TRBD2 aligns across 8 bases. The CDR3 covers 15 residues. Germline CDR1 reads SGDLS; CDR2 reads YYNGEE. With 3 bases clipped from V and 2 bases from J, the junction kept 6 bases outside the gene matches. As DNA, the CDR3 is TGTGCCAGCAGCGCCGGGGGGGCCTCACAAGAGACCCAGTACTTC. The encoded protein is CASSAGGASQETQYF.